Below are 16 T cell receptor beta chains sequenced from a single sample in a study of cytomegalovirus exposure and HLA in healthy donors. The protocol was immunoSEQ multiplex PCR, while the TCRdb copy is restricted to in-frame clones and leaves out a portion. The sample records roughly 150,000 clones, about 87% being singletons. Sequenced material: PBMCs. These receptors were collected from a man between 18 and 29 years old in good health and CMV-seropositive.

In DNA form, the CDR3 reads TGTGCCAGCAGCCCACCGGGACAGGGTTTCCACGAGCAGTACTTC. As protein: CASSPPGQGFHEQYF. The chain links TRBV27 to TRBJ2-7; 9 bases align to TRBD1. V lost 6 bases and J lost 5; bases outside the gene matches: 11. The CDR3 has 15 amino acids. Germline-derived CDR1 and CDR2 are MNHEY and SMNVEV (reference sequence).

The chain couples TRBV18 to TRBJ2-1, with TRBD1 matching 7 bases. There are 14 residues in the CDR3. Germline trimming cut 5 bases from V and 7 bases from J; bases unmatched to any gene: 8. Germline-derived CDR1 and CDR2 are KGHSH and LQKENI. CDR3 DNA sequence: TGTGCCAGCTCAAAGTCAGGGGGTAGGAATGAGCAGTTCTTC. It specifies CASSKSGGRNEQFF.

V is TRBV18 and J is TRBJ2-7, with D possibly TRBD1 on 6 matching bases. CDR1 is KGHSH and CDR2 is LQKENI in the germline V gene. The CDR3 consists of 15 residues. V lost 3 bases, J lost 0 bases, and 12 bases lay in between. The CDR3 region is CASSPLGQYSYEQYF. In DNA form, the CDR3 reads TGTGCCAGCTCACCGCTCGGACAGTACTCCTACGAGCAGTACTTC.

The rearrangement joins TRBV28 to TRBJ1-5, with D possibly TRBD1 on 6 matching bases. Germline V gene lookup returns CDR1 MDHEN and CDR2 SYDVKM. V dropped 5 bases and J dropped 4 bases, with 9 bases sitting between them. CDR3 length: 13 amino acids. The chain's CDR3 is CASSLTGNQPQHF. The CDR3 DNA reads as TGTGCCAGCAGTCTCACAGGGAATCAGCCCCAGCATTTT.

V is TRBV6-1 and J is TRBJ2-5; 9 nucleotides align to TRBD1. This CDR3 region has 17 residues. CDR1 is MNHNS, CDR2 SASEGT, per germline. The ends lost 4 bases at V and 2 bases at J; junction bases unmatched: 11. CDR3 nucleotides: TGTGCCAGCAGTGGAATCACAGGGGGCGCAGGGCAAGAGACCCAGTACTTC. Encoded protein: CASSGITGGAGQETQYF.

The J gene is TRBJ2-5, the V gene TRBV10-1; 7 bases map to TRBD1. The length of the CDR3 is 14 residues. The germline gives CDR1 WNHNN, CDR2 SYGVQD (reference sequence). J was trimmed by 1 base and V by 8 bases; bases with no gene match: 7. This chain's CDR3 is CASGTGTAQETQYF. In DNA, the CDR3 is TGCGCCAGCGGAACCGGGACAGCCCAAGAGACCCAGTACTTC.

The chain combines TRBV9 with TRBJ2-1; perhaps TRBD2 as D (7 bases). Looked up from germline, CDR1 is SGDLS and CDR2 is YYNGEE. The CDR3 totals 14 residues. Trimming stripped 6 bases from V and 7 bases from J, with 17 bases between. CDR3: CASTAGAPANEQFF. In DNA form, the CDR3 reads TGTGCCAGCACCGCGGGGGCACCAGCTAATGAGCAGTTCTTC.

The chain carries TRBV5-1 and TRBJ1-6; D is possibly TRBD1 (6 bases). Germline V gene sequence: CDR1 SGHRS, CDR2 YFSETQ. This CDR3 is 15 amino acids long. V dropped 2 bases and J dropped 8 bases, with 14 bases sitting between them. Here the CDR3 DNA reads TGCGCCAGCAGCTTCCTGAGGGGGAGTGATTCACCCCTCCACTTT. Protein product: CASSFLRGSDSPLHF.

J is TRBJ2-5 and V is TRBV7-6, with 8 bases fitting TRBD1. J lost 4 bases, V lost 2 bases, and 9 bases had no gene match. Germline lookup yields CDR1 SGHVS and CDR2 FNYEAQ. The CDR3 sequence is 16 residues long. As DNA, the CDR3 is TGTGCCAGCAGCTTACCCCAGGGGGCCGTTGGAGAGACCCAGTACTTC. This translates into CASSLPQGAVGETQYF.

The chain employs TRBV2 and TRBJ2-3; 8 bases map to TRBD1. Germline V gene lookup returns CDR1 SNHLY and CDR2 FYNNEI. J lost 1 base, V lost 7 bases, and 4 bases had no gene match. This CDR3 is built from 14 residues. The CDR3 here is CASNLQGGTDTQYF. In nucleotides, the CDR3 is TGTGCCAGCAACCTACAGGGGGGCACAGATACGCAGTATTTT.

The V and J genes are TRBV2 and TRBJ2-1; D unresolved. The germline V gene has CDR1 SNHLY and CDR2 FYNNEI. The CDR3 has 12 amino acids. V was cut by 8 bases and J by 7 bases, with 12 bases left in between. The CDR3 coding sequence is TGTGCCAGCCTACCGACACAGAATGAGCAGTTCTTC. It encodes CASLPTQNEQFF.

The chain combines TRBV19 with TRBJ2-7; 7 positions match TRBD1. V trimming: 4 bases; J trimming: 5 bases; junction bases outside the gene matches: 8. Germline V lookup: CDR1 LNHDA, CDR2 SQIVND (reference sequence). The CDR3 is made up of 14 amino acids. CDR3 in DNA: TGTGCCAGTAGTACCTACAGGGGAAGGGACGAGCAGTACTTC. The encoded protein is CASSTYRGRDEQYF.

V is TRBV5-1 and J is TRBJ2-3, with D possibly matching TRBD2 (6 bases). V was shortened by 2 bases and J by 4 bases, with 8 bases between the two germline ends. The CDR3 sequence is 13 residues long. Germline-derived CDR1 and CDR2 are SGHRS and YFSETQ. CDR3 sequence reads: CASSFGGSDTQYF. The CDR3 region has the DNA TGCGCCAGCAGCTTCGGGGGTTCAGATACGCAGTATTTT.

V and J are TRBV19 and TRBJ2-1; TRBD2 might be the D (5 bases). Looked up from germline, CDR1 is LNHDA and CDR2 is SQIVND (reference sequence). The V end lost 5 bases, the J end lost 7 bases, and 12 bases lay between the germline ends. The CDR3 extends over 13 amino acids. CDR3 DNA sequence: TGTGCCAGTAGTGCCGGACTGTCGAATGAGCAGTTCTTC. This encodes CASSAGLSNEQFF.

The V call is TRBV25-1, the J call TRBJ2-7; 8 nucleotides line up with TRBD1. The J segment lost 3 bases and the V segment lost 4 bases, leaving 8 bases of the junction unmatched. CDR3 length: 15 residues. Looked up from germline, CDR1 is MGHDK and CDR2 is SYGVNS. CDR3 region: CASSAPGTGVYEQYF. The CDR3 DNA reads TGTGCCAGCAGTGCCCCCGGGACAGGCGTCTACGAGCAGTACTTC.

This chain links TRBV5-4 with TRBJ2-5; D is perhaps TRBD1 (6 bases). Germline V lookup: CDR1 SGHNT, CDR2 YYREEE (reference sequence). The CDR3 loop spans 14 amino acids. CDR3 DNA: TGTACCACCCGGGCCACAGGGCTAGGGGAGACCCAGTACTTC. Residues: CTTRATGLGETQYF. Looking up the rest from reference TRBV5-4 and TRBJ2-5 gives the full variable domain: ETGVTQSPTHLIKTRGQQVTLRCSSQSGHNTVSWYQQALGQGPQFIFQYYREEENGRGNFPPRFSGLQFPNYSSELNVNALELDDSALYLCTTRATGLGETQYFGPGTRLLVL.